Listed here are 9 T cell receptor beta chains from one sample, sequenced in a study of CD8+ T cells in alopecia areata. Extracted from the samples, RNA was reverse transcribed into cDNA to serve as the sequencing template. Sequencing used immunoSEQ multiplex PCR; TCRdb keeps in-frame clones, though not all of them. This sample carries under 300,000 clones, under 70% of them seen once, and the ten largest clones take around 1.2%. The sequencing here drew on CD4+ T cells sorted from blood, taken at week 0. The receptors here all came from a human donor with alopecia areata.

The chain links TRBV9 to TRBJ1-2; TRBD1 is a possible D gene (6 bases). This CDR3 is built from 16 residues. Trimming removed 0 bases from V and 4 bases from J, with 16 bases in between. Germline V gene data show CDR1 as SGDLS and CDR2 as YYNGEE. CDR3 sequence: CASSVGGADIGYGYTF. CDR3 in DNA: TGTGCCAGCAGCGTAGGGGGGGCAGACATCGGCTATGGCTACACCTTC.

This rearrangement joins TRBV5-4 to TRBJ1-1, with D uncertain. The V end lost 3 bases, the J end lost 0 bases, and 12 bases lay between the germline ends. The CDR3 has 15 residues. Germline loops: CDR1 SGHNT, CDR2 YYREEE (reference sequence). The CDR3 bases are TGTGCCAGCAGCTCGGACGGCCATCTGAACACTGAAGCTTTCTTT. It yields the protein CASSSDGHLNTEAFF. Full variable domain (remainder filled in from reference TRBV5-4 and TRBJ1-1): ETGVTQSPTHLIKTRGQQVTLRCSSQSGHNTVSWYQQALGQGPQFIFQYYREEENGRGNFPPRFSGLQFPNYSSELNVNALELDDSALYLCASSSDGHLNTEAFFGQGTRLTVV.

This sequence joins TRBV29-1 and TRBJ1-1, with 10 positions matching TRBD1. Germline assignment: CDR1 SQVTM and CDR2 ANQGSEA. After removal of 4 bases from V and 1 base from J, the junction contained 3 bases not matched to a gene. This CDR3 comprises 14 residues. The CDR3: CSVGQGARNTEAFF. In nucleotides, the CDR3 is TGCAGCGTTGGACAGGGGGCAAGGAACACTGAAGCTTTCTTT.

Remarks on this clone: Distinct nucleotide sequences in the sample also encode this CDR3. V gene TRBV7-3 combines with J gene TRBJ2-1; possible D gene TRBD2, 5 bases. The CDR3 loop spans 12 amino acids. The germline gives CDR1 SGHTA, CDR2 FQGTGA. Trimming took 3 bases from V and 5 from J, leaving 5 bases between them. The chain's CDR3 is CASSFGDNEQFF. DNA for the CDR3: TGTGCCAGCAGCTTCGGGGACAATGAGCAGTTCTTC.

This clone was seen more than once but under ten times. The chain is built from TRBV11-2 and TRBJ2-7; D is perhaps TRBD2 (6 bases). The CDR3 extends over 14 amino acids. Germline loops: CDR1 SGHAT, CDR2 FQNNGV. The V end was cut by 5 bases, the J end by 1 base, with 12 bases between. CDR3 DNA sequence: TGTGCCAGCAGCCCTACAGCGGGTTCCTACGAGCAGTACTTC. Translation: CASSPTAGSYEQYF. Full variable domain (rest looked up from reference TRBV11-2 and TRBJ2-7): EAGVAQSPRYKIIEKRQSVAFWCNPISGHATLYWYQQILGQGPKLLIQFQNNGVVDDSQLPKDRFSAERLKGVDSTLKIQPAKLEDSAVYLCASSPTAGSYEQYFGPGTRLTVT.

The rearrangement uses TRBV29-1 and TRBJ2-7; tentative D call: TRBD2 (5 bases). The CDR3 loop spans 13 amino acids. Germline values: CDR1 SQVTM, CDR2 ANQGSEA. V was cut by 4 bases and J by 2 bases, with 12 bases left in between. CDR3 nucleotides: TGCAGCGTTGGTGGGAGACAAGCCTACGAGCAGTACTTC. Translation: CSVGGRQAYEQYF.

The chain has TRBV30 and TRBJ1-4; D is unclear. The CDR3 runs to 14 residues. Per the germline V gene, CDR1 is GTSNPN and CDR2 is SVGIG (reference sequence). With 2 bases removed from V and 8 bases from J, the gap between germline ends came to 15 bases. The CDR3 spells CAWSSTEVYEKLFF. CDR3 in DNA: TGTGCCTGGAGTTCAACTGAGGTCTACGAAAAACTGTTTTTT.

This CDR3 is CASSPAGYGYTF. The CDR3 coding sequence is TGTGCCAGCTCACCAGCAGGCTACGGCTACACCTTC. V usage is TRBV18 and J usage is TRBJ1-2; no firm D call. V lost 2 bases and J 8 bases, leaving 9 bases between the germline ends. This CDR3 has 12 amino acids. Germline V gene data show CDR1 as KGHSH and CDR2 as LQKENI.

The V gene is TRBV7-9, the J gene TRBJ1-2, with D unresolved. V was cut by 4 bases and J by 1 base, with 10 bases left in between. There are 14 residues in the CDR3. Germline assignment: CDR1 SEHNR and CDR2 FQNEAQ (reference sequence). The CDR3 spells CASSSAVLNYGYTF. The CDR3 DNA reads as TGTGCCAGCAGCTCCGCCGTCCTTAACTATGGCTACACCTTC.